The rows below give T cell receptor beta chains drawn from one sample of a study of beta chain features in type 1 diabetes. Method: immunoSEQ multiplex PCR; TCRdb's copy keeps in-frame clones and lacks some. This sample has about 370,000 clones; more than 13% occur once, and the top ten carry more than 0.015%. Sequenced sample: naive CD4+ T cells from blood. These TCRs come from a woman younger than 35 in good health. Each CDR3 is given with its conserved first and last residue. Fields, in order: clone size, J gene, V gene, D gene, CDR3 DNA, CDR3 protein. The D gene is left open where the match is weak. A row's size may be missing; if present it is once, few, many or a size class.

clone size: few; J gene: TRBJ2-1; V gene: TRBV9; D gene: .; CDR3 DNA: TGTGCCAGCAGCGCGAGGACTACGGGGAGGTCCTACAATGAGCAGTTCTTC; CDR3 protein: CASSARTTGRSYNEQFF
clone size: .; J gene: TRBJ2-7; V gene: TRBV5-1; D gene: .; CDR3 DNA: TGCGCCAGCAGCTTGGCGGCGGGCCAGTCCTACGAGCAGTACTTC; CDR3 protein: CASSLAAGQSYEQYF
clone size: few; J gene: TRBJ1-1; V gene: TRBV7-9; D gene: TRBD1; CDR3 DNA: TGTGCCAGCAGCCGAACTGGACAGGGGGAAGCTTTCTTT; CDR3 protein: CASSRTGQGEAFF
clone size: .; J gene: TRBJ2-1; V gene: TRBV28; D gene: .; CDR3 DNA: TGTGCCAGCAGTCTCTTGACTAGGTACTTCTTC; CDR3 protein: CASSLLTRYFF
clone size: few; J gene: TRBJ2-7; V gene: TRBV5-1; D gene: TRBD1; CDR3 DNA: TGCGCCAGCAGCAGGACAGGGAGCTACGAGCAGTACTTC; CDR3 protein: CASSRTGSYEQYF
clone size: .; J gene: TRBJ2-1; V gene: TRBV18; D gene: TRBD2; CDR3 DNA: TGTGCCAGCTCACCGAATAGCGGGGTGGCCGAGAGTGAGCAGTTCTTC; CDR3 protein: CASSPNSGVAESEQFF
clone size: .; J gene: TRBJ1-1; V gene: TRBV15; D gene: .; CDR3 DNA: TGTGCCACCAGCAGCCGACAGGTCTCGAACACTGAAGCTTTCTTT; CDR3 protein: CATSSRQVSNTEAFF
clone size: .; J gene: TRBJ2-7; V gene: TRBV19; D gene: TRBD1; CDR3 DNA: TGTGCCAGTAGTAGGACAGGCTACGAGCAGTACTTC; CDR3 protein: CASSRTGYEQYF
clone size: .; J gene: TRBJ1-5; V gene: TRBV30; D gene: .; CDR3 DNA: TGTGCCTGGGGGCTAAGCAATCAGCCCCAGCATTTT; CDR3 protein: CAWGLSNQPQHF
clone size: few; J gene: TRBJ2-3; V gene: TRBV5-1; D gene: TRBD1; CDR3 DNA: TGCGCCAGCAGCTTGGCAGGGGGACGCACAGATACGCAGTATTTT; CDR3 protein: CASSLAGGRTDTQYF
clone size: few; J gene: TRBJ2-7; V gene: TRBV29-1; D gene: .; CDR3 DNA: TGCAGCGTTAGGGGGAAGACAGGAGTGGACGAGCAGTACTTC; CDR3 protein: CSVRGKTGVDEQYF
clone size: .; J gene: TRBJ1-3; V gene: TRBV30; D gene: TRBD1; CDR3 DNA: TGTGCCTGGAGGGCCCCAGGGGGCTCTGGAAACACCATATATTTT; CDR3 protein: CAWRAPGGSGNTIYF
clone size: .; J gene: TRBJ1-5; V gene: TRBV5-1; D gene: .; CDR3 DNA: TGCGCCAGCAGCTTGGGAGGGTTAAATCAGCCCCAGCATTTT; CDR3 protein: CASSLGGLNQPQHF
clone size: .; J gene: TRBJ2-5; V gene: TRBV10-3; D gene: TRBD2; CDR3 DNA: TGTGCCACCAGACTAGCGGGAGAAGAGACCCAGTACTTC; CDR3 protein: CATRLAGEETQYF
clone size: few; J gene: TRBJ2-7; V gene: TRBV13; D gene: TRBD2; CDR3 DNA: TGTGCCAGCAGCTTAAAGAGCGGGAACTACGAGCAGTACTTC; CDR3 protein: CASSLKSGNYEQYF
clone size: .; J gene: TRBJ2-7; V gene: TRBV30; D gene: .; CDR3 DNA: TGTGCCTGGAGTGCAGACTCTAGTGTGCAGTACTTC; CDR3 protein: CAWSADSSVQYF
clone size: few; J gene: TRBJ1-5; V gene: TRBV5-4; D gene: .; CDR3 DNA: TGTGCCAGCAGCCCTGGACTGGTTAGTCAGCCCCAGCATTTT; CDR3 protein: CASSPGLVSQPQHF
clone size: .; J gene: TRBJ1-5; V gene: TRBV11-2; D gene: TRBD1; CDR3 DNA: TGTGCCAGCAGCGCGACAGGGGGGATAAGCAATCAGCCCCAGCATTTT; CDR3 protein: CASSATGGISNQPQHF
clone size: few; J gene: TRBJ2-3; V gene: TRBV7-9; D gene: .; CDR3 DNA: TGTGCCAGCAGCCCCGGGGGACCGGTAGATACGCAGTATTTT; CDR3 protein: CASSPGGPVDTQYF
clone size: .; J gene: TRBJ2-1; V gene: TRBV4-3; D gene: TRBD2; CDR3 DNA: TGCGCCAGCAGCCGAGCGGGAATCTACAATGAGCAGTTCTTC; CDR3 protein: CASSRAGIYNEQFF
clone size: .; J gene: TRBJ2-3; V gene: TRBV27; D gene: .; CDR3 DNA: TGTGCCAGCCGTACGGTATCTAGCACAGATACGCAGTATTTT; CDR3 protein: CASRTVSSTDTQYF